This paragraph reports one TCR beta chain. Its antigen is as yet unknown. CDR3 length: 16 amino acids. Germline lookup yields CDR1 SGHTS and CDR2 YDEGEE. V dropped 4 bases and J dropped 5 bases, with 18 bases sitting between them. This record comes from a study of cytomegalovirus exposure and HLA in healthy donors. 60 Vbeta and 13 Jbeta primers were used in PCR. Produced via immunoSEQ multiplex PCR; TCRdb's table is partial and in-frame only. This sample carries over 110,000 clones, approximately 84% of them seen once, and the ten largest clones take around a tenth. Study-level points and caveats: TCR beta V segments were, for the most part, productive about 87% or about 30% of the time in an earlier analysis. Analyzed later, association rates of TCRs varied across HLA loci, with DRB1 most and HLA-C fewest. Later analysis suggested links between common viral pathogens and several top significant clusters. Later on, a genetic analysis was performed. It linked a missense variant in DCLRE1C with V- and J-gene trimming of TCR beta.

The sequenced sample consisted of PBMCs. The source of this sequence is a woman aged 60 to 75 in good health and CMV-seropositive. The V call is TRBV5-8, the J call TRBJ2-2, with D tentatively TRBD2 (6 bases). The CDR3 loop reads CASSRSVGGRTGELFF. Here the CDR3 DNA reads TGTGCCAGCAGCCGCAGCGTTGGGGGGAGGACCGGGGAGCTGTTTTTT.